This T cell receptor (beta chain) was identified in a study of CD8 T cells in Susac syndrome. On the study more broadly: Among the Susac syndrome patients sequenced, five or six had active disease and about eight were in remission.

The J segment lost 5 bases and the V segment lost 6 bases, leaving 13 bases of the junction unmatched. The CDR3 totals 15 residues. The germline CDR1 and CDR2 sequences are SGHRS and YFSETQ. The authors sequenced TCR beta from blood CD8+ and CD4+ T cells. An amount of RNA that ranged from 0.5 to 1 ug was reverse transcribed with random hexamers. TCRdb fed the immunoSEQ multiplex PCR reads into MiXCR, producing one record per CDR3 protein. The sample holds about 120,000 distinct CDR3 sequences; 96% are singletons and the top ten take more than 0.12%. The V and J genes are TRBV5-1 and TRBJ2-7, with 8 positions matching TRBD2. The sequence came from a human donor with Susac syndrome. Sequencing input: CD4+ T cells from PBMCs. CDR3 sequence: CASNWGSGSWDEQYF. DNA for the CDR3: TGCGCCAGCAACTGGGGGAGCGGGAGTTGGGACGAGCAGTACTTC.